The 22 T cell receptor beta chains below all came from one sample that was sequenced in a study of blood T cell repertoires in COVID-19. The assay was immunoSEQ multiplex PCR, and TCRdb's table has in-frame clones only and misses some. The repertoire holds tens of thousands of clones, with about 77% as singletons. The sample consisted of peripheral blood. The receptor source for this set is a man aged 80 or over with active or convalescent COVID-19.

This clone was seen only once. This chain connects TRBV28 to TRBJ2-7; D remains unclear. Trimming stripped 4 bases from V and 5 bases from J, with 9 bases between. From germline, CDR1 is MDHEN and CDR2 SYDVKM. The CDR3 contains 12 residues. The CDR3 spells CASSSFPHEQYF. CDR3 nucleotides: TGTGCCAGCAGTTCGTTTCCTCACGAGCAGTACTTC.

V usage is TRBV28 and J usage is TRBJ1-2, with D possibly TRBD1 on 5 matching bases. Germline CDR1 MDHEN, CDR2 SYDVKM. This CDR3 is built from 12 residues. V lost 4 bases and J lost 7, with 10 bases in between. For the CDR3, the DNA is TGTGCCAGCAGTTCAACAGGTTTTGGCTACACCTTC. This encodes CASSSTGFGYTF.

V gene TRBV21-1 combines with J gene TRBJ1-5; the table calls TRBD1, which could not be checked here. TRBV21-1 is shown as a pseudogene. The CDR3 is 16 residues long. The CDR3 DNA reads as TGTGCCAGCAGTAATAGACAGGTGAATAGCAATCAGCCCCAGCATTTT. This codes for CASSNRQVNSNQPQHF.

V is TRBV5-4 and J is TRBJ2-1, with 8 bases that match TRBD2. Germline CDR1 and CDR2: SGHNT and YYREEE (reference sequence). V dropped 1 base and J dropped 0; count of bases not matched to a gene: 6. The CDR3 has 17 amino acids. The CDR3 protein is CASSLNRGRRSYNEQFF. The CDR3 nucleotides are TGTGCCAGCAGCTTGAATCGCGGGAGGCGCTCCTACAATGAGCAGTTCTTC.

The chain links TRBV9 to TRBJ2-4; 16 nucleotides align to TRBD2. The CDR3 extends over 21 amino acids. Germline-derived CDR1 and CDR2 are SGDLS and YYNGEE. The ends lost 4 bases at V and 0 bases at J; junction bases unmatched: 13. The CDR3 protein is CASSPTSGTSGGELAKNIQYF. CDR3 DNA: TGTGCCAGCAGCCCCACATCGGGGACTAGCGGGGGGGAGTTAGCCAAAAACATTCAGTACTTC.

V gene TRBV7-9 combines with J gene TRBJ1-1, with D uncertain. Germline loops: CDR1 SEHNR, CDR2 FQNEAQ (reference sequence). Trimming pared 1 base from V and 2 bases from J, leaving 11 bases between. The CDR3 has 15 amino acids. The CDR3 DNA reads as TGTGCCAGCAGCTTAGGTACCACAGCAAACACTGAAGCTTTCTTT. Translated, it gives CASSLGTTANTEAFF. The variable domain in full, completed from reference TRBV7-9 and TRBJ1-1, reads DTGVSQNPRHKITKRGQNVTFRCDPISEHNRLYWYRQTLGQGPEFLTYFQNEAQLEKSRLLSDRFSAERPKGSFSTLEIQRTEQGDSAMYLCASSLGTTANTEAFFGQGTRLTVV.

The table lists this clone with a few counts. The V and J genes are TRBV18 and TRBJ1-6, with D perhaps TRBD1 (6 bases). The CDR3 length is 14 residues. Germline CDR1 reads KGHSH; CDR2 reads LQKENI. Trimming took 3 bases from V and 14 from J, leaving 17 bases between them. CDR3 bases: TGTGCCAGCTCACCTCCGGGACAAGCCGCTTCCCTCCACTTT. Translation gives CASSPPGQAASLHF.

The DNA of the CDR3 is TGTGCCAGCAGCCAGCCAGGTTTGAACACTGAAGCTTTCTTT. It codes for CASSQPGLNTEAFF. The chain links TRBV14 to TRBJ1-1; D gene ambiguous. V dropped 3 bases and J dropped 0 bases, with 8 bases sitting between them. The CDR3 has 14 amino acids. Germline lookup yields CDR1 SGHDN and CDR2 FVKESK.

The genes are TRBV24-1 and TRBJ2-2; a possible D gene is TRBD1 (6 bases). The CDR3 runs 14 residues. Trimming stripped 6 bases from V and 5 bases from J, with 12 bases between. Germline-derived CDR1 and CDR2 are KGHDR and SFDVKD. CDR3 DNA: TGTGCCACCAGTTCAACAGGGTTTACCGGGGAGCTGTTTTTT. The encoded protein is CATSSTGFTGELFF.

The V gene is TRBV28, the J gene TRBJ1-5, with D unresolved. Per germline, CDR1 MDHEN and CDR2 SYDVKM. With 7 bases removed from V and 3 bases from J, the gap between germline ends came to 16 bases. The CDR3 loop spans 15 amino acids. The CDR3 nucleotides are TGTGCCAGCAATTCGCAGACACCTCCCAATCAGCCCCAGCATTTT. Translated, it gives CASNSQTPPNQPQHF.

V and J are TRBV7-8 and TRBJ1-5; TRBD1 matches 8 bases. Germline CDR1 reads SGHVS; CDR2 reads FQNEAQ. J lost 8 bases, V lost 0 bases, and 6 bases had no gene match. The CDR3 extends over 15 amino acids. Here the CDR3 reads CASSLADRVREPQHF. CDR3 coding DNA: TGTGCCAGCAGCTTAGCGGACAGGGTGAGAGAGCCCCAGCATTTT.

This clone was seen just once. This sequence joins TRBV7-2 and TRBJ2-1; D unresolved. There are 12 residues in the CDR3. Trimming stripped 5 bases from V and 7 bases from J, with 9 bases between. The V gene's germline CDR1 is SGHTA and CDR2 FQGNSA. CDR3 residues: CASSPQRNEQFF. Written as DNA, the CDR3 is TGTGCCAGCAGCCCCCAGAGGAATGAGCAGTTCTTC.

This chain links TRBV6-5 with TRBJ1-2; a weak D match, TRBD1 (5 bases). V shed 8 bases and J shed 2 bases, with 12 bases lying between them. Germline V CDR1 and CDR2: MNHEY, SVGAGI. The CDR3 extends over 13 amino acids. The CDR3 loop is CASRWGENYGYTF. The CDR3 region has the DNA TGTGCCAGCCGTTGGGGGGAGAACTATGGCTACACCTTC.

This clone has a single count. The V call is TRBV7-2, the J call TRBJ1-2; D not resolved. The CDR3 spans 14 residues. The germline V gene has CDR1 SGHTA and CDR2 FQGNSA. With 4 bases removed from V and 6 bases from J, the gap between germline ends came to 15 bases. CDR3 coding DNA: TGTGCCAGCAGCTCCGTCGCAGTTACTAATGGCTACACCTTC. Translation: CASSSVAVTNGYTF.

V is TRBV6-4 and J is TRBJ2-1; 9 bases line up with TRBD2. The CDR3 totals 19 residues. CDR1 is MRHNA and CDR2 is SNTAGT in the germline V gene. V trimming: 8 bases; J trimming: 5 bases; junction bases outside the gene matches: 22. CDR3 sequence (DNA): TGTGCCAGCCCCTCGAGATTAGCGGGGGCCCACCTACCAAACAATGAGCAGTTCTTC. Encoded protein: CASPSRLAGAHLPNNEQFF.

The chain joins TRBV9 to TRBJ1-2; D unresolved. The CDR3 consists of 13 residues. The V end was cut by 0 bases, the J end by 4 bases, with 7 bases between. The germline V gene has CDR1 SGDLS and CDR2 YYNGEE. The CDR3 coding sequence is TGTGCCAGCAGCGTAGGCCGGGGCTATGGCTACACCTTC. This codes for CASSVGRGYGYTF.

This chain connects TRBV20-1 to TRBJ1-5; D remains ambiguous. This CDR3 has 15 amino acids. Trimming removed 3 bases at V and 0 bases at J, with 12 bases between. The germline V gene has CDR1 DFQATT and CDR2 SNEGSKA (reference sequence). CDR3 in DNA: TGCAGTGCTAGTAGTCCGGGGATTAGCAATCAGCCCCAGCATTTT. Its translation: CSASSPGISNQPQHF.

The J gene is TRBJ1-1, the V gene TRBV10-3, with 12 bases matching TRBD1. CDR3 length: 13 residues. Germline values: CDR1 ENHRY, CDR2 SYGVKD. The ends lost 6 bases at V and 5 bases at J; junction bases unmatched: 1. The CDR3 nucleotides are TGTGCCATCAGGGGACAGGGGGCAACTGAAGCTTTCTTT. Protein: CAIRGQGATEAFF.

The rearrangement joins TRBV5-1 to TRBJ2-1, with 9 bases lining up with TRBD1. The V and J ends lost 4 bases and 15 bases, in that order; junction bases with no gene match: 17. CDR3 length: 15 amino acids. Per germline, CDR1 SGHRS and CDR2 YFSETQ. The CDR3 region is CASSPTGQGQGWRFF. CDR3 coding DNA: TGCGCCAGCAGCCCCACGGGACAGGGACAGGGTTGGCGGTTCTTC.

CDR3 amino acids: CASSLTGVGNSPLHF. The CDR3 bases are TGTGCCAGCAGCTTAACCGGGGTTGGAAATTCACCCCTCCACTTT. The chain carries TRBV7-9 and TRBJ1-6; D gene ambiguous. The V gene's germline CDR1 is SEHNR and CDR2 FQNEAQ (reference sequence). Trimming shortened V by 2 bases and J by 7 bases, and 12 bases separated the two germline ends. CDR3 size: 15 residues.

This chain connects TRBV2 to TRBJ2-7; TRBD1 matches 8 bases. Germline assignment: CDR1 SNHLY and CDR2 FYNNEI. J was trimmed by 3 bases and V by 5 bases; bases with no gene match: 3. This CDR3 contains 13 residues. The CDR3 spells CASSRQGNYEQYF. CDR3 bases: TGTGCCAGCAGTAGACAGGGGAACTACGAGCAGTACTTC.

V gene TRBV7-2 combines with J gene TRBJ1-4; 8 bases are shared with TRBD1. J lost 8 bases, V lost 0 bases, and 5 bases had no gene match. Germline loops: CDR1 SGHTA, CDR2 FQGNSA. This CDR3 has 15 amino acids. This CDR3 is CASSLATGANEKLFF. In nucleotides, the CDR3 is TGTGCCAGCAGCTTAGCGACAGGGGCAAACGAAAAACTGTTTTTT.